The clone carrying this TCR beta chain was recorded only once. What it recognizes is unknown. The record originates from a study of Tregs in tolerant kidney transplant recipients. Study-level points and caveats: Tregs expanded with activated donor B cells seemed most donor-specific.

Unstimulated regulatory T cells (CD4+CD25+CD127-), CD4+CD25- non-regulatory cells, CD4 and CD8 cells were FACS-sorted from thawed PBMCs. This CDR3 comprises 13 residues. The germline V gene has CDR1 SGHRS and CDR2 YFSETQ. Trimming stripped 0 bases from V and 3 bases from J, with 6 bases between. Clones were sequenced by immunoSEQ multiplex PCR, and TCRdb holds only the in-frame ones, with some missing. This table holds about 87,000 clones, approximately 93% found once. The input for sequencing was CD4+ T cells from blood, taken before the transplant. This chain uses TRBV5-1 with TRBJ1-2; TRBD1 is a possible D gene (5 bases). The receptor was isolated from a human donor who received a combined kidney and bone marrow transplant. The CDR3 reads CASSLEGHYGYTF. The DNA for the CDR3 is TGCGCCAGCAGCTTGGAGGGGCACTATGGCTACACCTTC.